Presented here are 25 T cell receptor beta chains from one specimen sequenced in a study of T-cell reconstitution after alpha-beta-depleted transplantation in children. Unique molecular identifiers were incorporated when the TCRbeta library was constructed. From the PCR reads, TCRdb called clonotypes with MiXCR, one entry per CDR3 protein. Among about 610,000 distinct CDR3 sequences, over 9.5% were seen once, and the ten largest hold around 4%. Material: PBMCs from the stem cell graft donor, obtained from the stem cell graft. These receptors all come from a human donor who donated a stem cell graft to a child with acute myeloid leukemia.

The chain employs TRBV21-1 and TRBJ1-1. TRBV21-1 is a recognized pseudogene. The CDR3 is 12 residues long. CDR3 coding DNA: TGTGCCAGCAGCAAAGCTAACACTGAAGCTTTCTTT. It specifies CASSKANTEAFF.

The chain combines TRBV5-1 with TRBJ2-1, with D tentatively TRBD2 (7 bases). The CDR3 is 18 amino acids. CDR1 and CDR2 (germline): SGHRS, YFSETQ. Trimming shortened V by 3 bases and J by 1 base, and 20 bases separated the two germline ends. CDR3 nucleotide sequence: TGCGCCAGCAGCTCGGGCAGAGGGGGGGGCCCATCCTACAATGAGCAGTTCTTC. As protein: CASSSGRGGGPSYNEQFF. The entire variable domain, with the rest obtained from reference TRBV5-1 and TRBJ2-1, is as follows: KAGVTQTPRYLIKTRGQQVTLSCSPISGHRSVSWYQQTPGQGLQFLFEYFSETQRNKGNFPGRFSGRQFSNSRSEMNVSTLELGDSALYLCASSSGRGGGPSYNEQFFGPGTRLTVL.

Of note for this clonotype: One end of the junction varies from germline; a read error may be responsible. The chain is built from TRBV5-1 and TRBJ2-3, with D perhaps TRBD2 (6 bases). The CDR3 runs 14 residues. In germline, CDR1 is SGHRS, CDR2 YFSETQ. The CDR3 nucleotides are TGCGCCAGCTCACCGGGACTCAACACAGATACGGAGTATTTT. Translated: CASSPGLNTDTEYF.

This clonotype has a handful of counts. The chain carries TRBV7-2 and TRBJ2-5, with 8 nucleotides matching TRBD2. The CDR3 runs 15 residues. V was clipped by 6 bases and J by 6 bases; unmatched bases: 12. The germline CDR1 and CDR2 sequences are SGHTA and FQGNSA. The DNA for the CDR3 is TGTGCCAGCAGTCCTCTAGCGGGCGGTAGAAAGACCCAGTACTTC. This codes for CASSPLAGGRKTQYF. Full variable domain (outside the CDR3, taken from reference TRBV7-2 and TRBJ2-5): GAGVSQSPSNKVTEKGKDVELRCDPISGHTALYWYRQSLGQGLEFLIYFQGNSAPDKSGLPSDRFSAERTGGSVSTLTIQRTQQEDSAVYLCASSPLAGGRKTQYFGPGTRLLVL.

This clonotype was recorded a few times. CDR3 in DNA: TGTGCCAGCAGTTTTCTGGGGGAGGGCAACAATGAGCAGTTCTTC. This translates into CASSFLGEGNNEQFF. The V gene is TRBV27, the J gene TRBJ2-1; TRBD2 aligns across 7 bases. Losses at the gene ends were 3 bases for V and 5 bases for J; bases not matched to a gene: 7. The CDR3 extends over 15 amino acids. Germline CDR1 and CDR2: MNHEY and SMNVEV (reference sequence).

The CDR3 nucleotides read TGTGCCAGCAGCTTCGGACAGATTAGCACAGATACGCAGTATTTT. It specifies CASSFGQISTDTQYF. This chain uses TRBV7-9 with TRBJ2-3, with a possible D match to TRBD1 (6 bases). Between the trimmed V and J ends, which lost 3 bases and 0 bases, there was a span of 10 bases. The CDR3 is 15 amino acids. Per the germline V gene, CDR1 is SEHNR and CDR2 is FQNEAQ (reference sequence). Full variable domain (outside the CDR3, taken from reference TRBV7-9 and TRBJ2-3): DTGVSQNPRHKITKRGQNVTFRCDPISEHNRLYWYRQTLGQGPEFLTYFQNEAQLEKSRLLSDRFSAERPKGSFSTLEIQRTEQGDSAMYLCASSFGQISTDTQYFGPGTRLTVL.

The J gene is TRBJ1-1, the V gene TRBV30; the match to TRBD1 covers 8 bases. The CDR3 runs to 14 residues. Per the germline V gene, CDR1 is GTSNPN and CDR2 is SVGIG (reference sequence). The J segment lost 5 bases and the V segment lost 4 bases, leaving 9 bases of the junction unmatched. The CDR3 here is CAWNLGQGGTEAFF. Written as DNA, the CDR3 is TGTGCCTGGAACCTAGGACAGGGTGGGACTGAAGCTTTCTTT.

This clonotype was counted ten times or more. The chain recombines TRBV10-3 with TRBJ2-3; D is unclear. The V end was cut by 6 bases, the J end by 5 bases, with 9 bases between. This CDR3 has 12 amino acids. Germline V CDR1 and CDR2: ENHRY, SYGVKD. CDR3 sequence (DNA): TGTGCCATCAGCCCCCTCGGAGATACGCAGTATTTT. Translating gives CAISPLGDTQYF.

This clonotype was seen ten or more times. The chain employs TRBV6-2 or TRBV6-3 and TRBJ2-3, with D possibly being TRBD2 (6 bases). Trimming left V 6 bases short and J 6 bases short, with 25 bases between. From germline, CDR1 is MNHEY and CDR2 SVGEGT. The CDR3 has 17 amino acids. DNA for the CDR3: TGTGCCAGCAGCAAAAATACCGGGGGAGGATCGTTGGATACGCAGTATTTT. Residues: CASSKNTGGGSLDTQYF.

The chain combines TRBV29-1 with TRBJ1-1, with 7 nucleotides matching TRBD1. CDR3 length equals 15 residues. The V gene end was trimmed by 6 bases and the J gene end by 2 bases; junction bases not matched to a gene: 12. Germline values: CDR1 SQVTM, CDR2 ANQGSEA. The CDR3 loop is CSVDSMRGPNTEAFF. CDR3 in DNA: TGCAGCGTCGATAGCATGAGGGGGCCAAACACTGAAGCTTTCTTT. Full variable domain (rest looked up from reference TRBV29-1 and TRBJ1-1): SAVISQKPSRDICQRGTSLTIQCQVDSQVTMMFWYRQQPGQSLTLIATANQGSEATYESGFVIDKFPISRPNLTFSTLTVSNMSPEDSSIYLCSVDSMRGPNTEAFFGQGTRLTVV.

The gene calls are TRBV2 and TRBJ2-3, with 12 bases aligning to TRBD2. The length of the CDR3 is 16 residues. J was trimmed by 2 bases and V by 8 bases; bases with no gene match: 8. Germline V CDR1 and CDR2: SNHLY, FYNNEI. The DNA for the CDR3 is TGTGCCAGCTTTCCGACTAGCGGGAGAGACACAGATACGCAGTATTTT. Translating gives CASFPTSGRDTDTQYF.

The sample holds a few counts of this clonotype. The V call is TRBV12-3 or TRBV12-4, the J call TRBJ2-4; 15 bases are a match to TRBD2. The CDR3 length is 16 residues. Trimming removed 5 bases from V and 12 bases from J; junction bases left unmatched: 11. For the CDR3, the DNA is TGTGCCAGCAGTACCCGGACTAGCGGGAGGGCCGACACTCAGTACTTC. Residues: CASSTRTSGRADTQYF.

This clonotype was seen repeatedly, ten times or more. The CDR3 spells CSASRREGPYEQYF. The CDR3 coding sequence is TGCAGTGCTAGCCGGCGGGAGGGCCCCTACGAGCAGTACTTC. The genes are TRBV20-1 and TRBJ2-7; 9 bases agree with TRBD2. Germline loops: CDR1 DFQATT, CDR2 SNEGSKA (reference sequence). The ends lost 3 bases at V and 2 bases at J; junction bases unmatched: 5. The CDR3 extends over 14 amino acids.

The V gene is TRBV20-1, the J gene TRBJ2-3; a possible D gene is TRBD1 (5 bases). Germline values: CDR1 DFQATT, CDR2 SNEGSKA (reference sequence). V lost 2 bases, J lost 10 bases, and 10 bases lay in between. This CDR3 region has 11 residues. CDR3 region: CSARQGQPQYF. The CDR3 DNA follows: TGCAGTGCTAGACAGGGTCAACCGCAGTATTTT.

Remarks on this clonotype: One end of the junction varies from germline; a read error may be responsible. This CDR3 reads CATSRVPPGLAGQETQYF. CDR3 nucleotide sequence: TGTGCCACCAGCAGAGTCCCTCCGGGACTAGCGGGTCAAGAGACTCAGTACTTC. The gene calls are TRBV15 and TRBJ2-5, with 12 positions matching TRBD2. Germline lookup yields CDR1 LNHNV and CDR2 YYDKDF (reference sequence). The CDR3 covers 18 residues.

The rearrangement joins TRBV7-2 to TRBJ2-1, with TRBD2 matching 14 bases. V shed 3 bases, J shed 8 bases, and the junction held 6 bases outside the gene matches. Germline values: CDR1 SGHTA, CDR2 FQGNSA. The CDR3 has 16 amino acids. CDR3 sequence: CASSFGTSGRSDEQFF. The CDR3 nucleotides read TGTGCCAGCAGCTTCGGGACTAGCGGGAGATCGGATGAGCAGTTCTTC.

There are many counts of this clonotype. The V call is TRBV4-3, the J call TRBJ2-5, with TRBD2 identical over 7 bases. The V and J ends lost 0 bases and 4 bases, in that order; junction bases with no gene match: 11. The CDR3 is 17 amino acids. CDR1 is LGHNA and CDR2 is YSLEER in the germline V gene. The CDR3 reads CASSQDGVAGVAETQYF. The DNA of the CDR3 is TGCGCCAGCAGCCAAGATGGAGTCGCGGGAGTTGCAGAGACCCAGTACTTC.

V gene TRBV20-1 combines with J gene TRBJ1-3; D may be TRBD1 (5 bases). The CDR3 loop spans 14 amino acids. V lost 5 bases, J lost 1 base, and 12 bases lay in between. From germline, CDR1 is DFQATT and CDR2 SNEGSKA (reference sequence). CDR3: CSAPGPGSGNTIYF. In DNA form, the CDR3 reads TGCAGTGCTCCGGGCCCAGGGTCTGGAAACACCATATATTTT.

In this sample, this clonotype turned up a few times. The CDR3 coding sequence is TGCGCCAGCACCCGCGGGGGGGTGACCTACGAGCAGTACTTC. It is translated as CASTRGGVTYEQYF. The genes are TRBV5-1 and TRBJ2-7, with 9 bases fitting TRBD2. V lost 6 bases and J lost 2; bases outside the gene matches: 6. CDR1 is SGHRS and CDR2 is YFSETQ in the germline V gene. This CDR3 spans 14 amino acids.

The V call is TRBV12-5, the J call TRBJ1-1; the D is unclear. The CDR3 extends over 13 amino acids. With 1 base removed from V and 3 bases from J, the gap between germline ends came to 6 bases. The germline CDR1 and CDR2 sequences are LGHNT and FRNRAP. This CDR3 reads CASGLGVDTEAFF. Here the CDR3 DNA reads TGTGCTAGTGGTTTGGGCGTTGACACTGAAGCTTTCTTT.

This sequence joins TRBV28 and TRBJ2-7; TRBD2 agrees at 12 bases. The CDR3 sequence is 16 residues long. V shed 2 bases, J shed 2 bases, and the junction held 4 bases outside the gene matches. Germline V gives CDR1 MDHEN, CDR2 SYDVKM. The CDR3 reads CASSLTTSGRTYEQYF. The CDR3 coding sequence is TGTGCCAGCAGTTTAACGACTAGCGGGAGAACCTACGAGCAGTACTTC.

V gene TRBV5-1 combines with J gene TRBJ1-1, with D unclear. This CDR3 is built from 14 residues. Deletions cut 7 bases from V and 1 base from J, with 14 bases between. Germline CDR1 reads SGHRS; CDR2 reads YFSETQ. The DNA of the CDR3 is TGCGCCAGCGGATCTTGGGTCGGGAACACTGAAGCTTTCTTT. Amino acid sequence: CASGSWVGNTEAFF.

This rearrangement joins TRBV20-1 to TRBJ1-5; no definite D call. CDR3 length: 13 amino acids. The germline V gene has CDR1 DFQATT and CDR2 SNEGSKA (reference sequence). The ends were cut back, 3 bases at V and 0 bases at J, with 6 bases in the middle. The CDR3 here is CSASRDSNQPQHF. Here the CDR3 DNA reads TGCAGTGCTAGCAGAGATAGCAATCAGCCCCAGCATTTT.

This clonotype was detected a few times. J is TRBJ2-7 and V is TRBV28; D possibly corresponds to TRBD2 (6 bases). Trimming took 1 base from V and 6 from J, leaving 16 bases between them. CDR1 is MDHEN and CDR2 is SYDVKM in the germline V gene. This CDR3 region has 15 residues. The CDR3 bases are TGTGCCAGCAGTTTATCGGGGGTGGGGCGTGGCGAGCAGTACTTC. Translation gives CASSLSGVGRGEQYF.

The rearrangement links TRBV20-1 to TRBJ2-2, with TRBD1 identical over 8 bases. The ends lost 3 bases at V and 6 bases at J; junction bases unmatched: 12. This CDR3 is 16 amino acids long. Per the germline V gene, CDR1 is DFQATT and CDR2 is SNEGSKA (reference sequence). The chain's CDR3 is CSARGAGGGFAGELFF. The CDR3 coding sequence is TGCAGTGCTAGGGGAGCAGGGGGCGGATTCGCCGGGGAGCTGTTTTTT.